This note documents a single T cell receptor (beta chain) sequence. The entry originates in a study of cytomegalovirus exposure and HLA in healthy donors. PCR amplification relied on 60 Vbeta primers (plus 13 Jbeta primers). The method was immunoSEQ multiplex PCR; TCRdb's version includes in-frame clones alone and lacks a portion of them. The data contain 90,000 to 120,000 clones, roughly 70% of them singletons. CDR3 length: 16 amino acids. The J segment lost 6 bases and the V segment lost 2 bases, leaving 9 bases of the junction unmatched. CDR1 and CDR2 from the germline V gene are MDHEN and SYDVKM. The chain combines TRBV28 with TRBJ1-5; 8 bases are shared with TRBD1. This clonotype was obtained from a man aged 35-49 years in good health and CMV-seropositive. The sample comprised PBMCs. CDR3 region: CASSLGAGGRSQPQHF. The CDR3 region has the DNA TGTGCCAGCAGTTTAGGGGCAGGGGGCCGTAGTCAGCCCCAGCATTTT.